These T cell receptor beta chains were read from a single sample in a study of CD8 T cells in ankylosing spondylitis. One entry per CDR3 protein results from TCRdb running MiXCR on the 5' RACE reads. The sample carries roughly 230,000 distinct CDR3 sequences, roughly 18% recorded once. Specimen: blood, either unsorted or a sorted T cell fraction (not recorded which). The receptor source for this set is a male donor with ankylosing spondylitis or in good health (not recorded which). The CDR3 runs from the conserved cysteine through the conserved F or W. D genes are given only for firm matches. A clone size is listed for some rows: how often the clone was seen (once, few, many), or a class if it is expanded.

v_call,clone_size,cdr3_length,d_call,j_call,cdr3_aa,cdr3_nt
TRBV2,NA,18,TRBD1,TRBJ1-5,CASSEEGGQGMGNQPQHF,TGTGCCAGCAGCGAGGAGGGAGGACAGGGAATGGGCAATCAGCCCCAGCATTTT
TRBV7-6,NA,14,NA,TRBJ1-1,CASSLDGGNTEAFF,TGTGCCAGCAGCTTAGATGGCGGGAACACTGAAGCTTTCTTT
TRBV11-1,NA,18,TRBD2,TRBJ2-3,CASSFPSPGGPETDTQYF,TGTGCCAGCAGCTTCCCCAGCCCGGGAGGGCCGGAGACAGATACGCAGTATTTT
TRBV14,NA,18,TRBD2,TRBJ2-1,CASSHLGSGTPHDDEQFF,TGTGCCAGCAGCCATCTCGGTAGCGGGACCCCCCATGACGATGAGCAGTTCTTC
TRBV2,few,13,NA,TRBJ1-2,CASSDYRRGGYTF,TGTGCCAGCAGTGATTACAGACGGGGTGGCTACACCTTC
TRBV3-1,many,15,NA,TRBJ2-2,CASSQGRANTGELFF,TGTGCCAGCAGCCAAGGCAGGGCGAACACCGGGGAGCTGTTTTTT
TRBV15,few,14,TRBD2,TRBJ2-7,CATSESGARYEQYF,TGTGCCACCAGCGAAAGCGGGGCACGTTACGAGCAGTACTTC
TRBV27,few,12,NA,TRBJ1-2,CASRTAYYGYTF,TGTGCCAGCAGAACAGCTTACTATGGCTACACCTTC
TRBV15,few,15,TRBD2,TRBJ2-5,CATRRTSVGGETQYF,TGTGCCACCAGGCGAACTAGCGTAGGAGGGGAGACCCAGTACTTC
TRBV5-5,few,13,TRBD1,TRBJ1-1,CASSRPDRDEAFF,TGTGCCAGCAGCCGTCCCGACAGGGACGAAGCTTTCTTT
TRBV4-2,few,16,TRBD2,TRBJ2-1,CASSQELAGVWNEQFF,TGTGCCAGCAGCCAAGAACTAGCGGGAGTCTGGAATGAGCAGTTCTTC
TRBV27,NA,15,NA,TRBJ2-7,CASGKQGTLAYEQYF,TGTGCCAGCGGAAAACAGGGGACTCTAGCCTACGAGCAGTACTTC
TRBV4-2,few,17,TRBD1,TRBJ2-3,CASSQGDRDRATDTQYF,TGTGCCAGCAGCCAAGGGGACAGGGATAGGGCCACAGATACGCAGTATTTT
TRBV7-2,NA,15,TRBD2,TRBJ2-3,CASSSSGISTDTQYF,TGTGCCAGCAGCTCGAGCGGGATTAGCACAGATACGCAGTATTTT
TRBV5-1,NA,17,TRBD2,TRBJ2-5,CASSSGLAGVYQETQYF,TGCGCCAGCAGCTCCGGACTAGCGGGCGTATACCAAGAGACCCAGTACTTC
TRBV5-8,few,15,TRBD1,TRBJ2-2,CASSFEGANTGELFF,TGTGCCAGCAGCTTCGAGGGGGCTAACACCGGGGAGCTGTTTTTT
TRBV6-1,NA,13,NA,TRBJ2-7,CASRRGTPYEQYF,TGTGCCAGCAGACGCGGGACCCCCTACGAGCAGTACTTC
TRBV6-5,many,13,NA,TRBJ1-2,CASSYSGSYGYTF,TGTGCCAGCAGTTACTCGGGGAGTTATGGCTACACCTTC
TRBV6-1,few,13,TRBD1,TRBJ1-5,CASSPQGERPQHF,TGTGCCAGCAGTCCACAGGGGGAGCGGCCCCAGCATTTT
TRBV2,NA,14,NA,TRBJ2-7,CASSDSDSAYEQYF,TGTGCTAGCAGCGACTCCGATTCCGCCTACGAGCAGTACTTC
TRBV20-1,few,15,TRBD2,TRBJ2-2,CSATETSGLTGELFF,TGCAGTGCTACAGAGACTAGCGGCCTCACGGGAGAGCTGTTTTTT
TRBV5-1,few,15,NA,TRBJ2-2,CASSLLSPETGELFF,TGCGCCAGCAGCTTATTGAGCCCAGAAACCGGGGAGCTGTTTTTT
TRBV4-2,few,19,TRBD2,TRBJ2-1,CASSQLIGLAAVMSNEQFF,TGTGCCAGCAGCCAACTAATAGGACTAGCGGCGGTAATGTCCAATGAGCAGTTCTTC
TRBV7-3,few,15,NA,TRBJ2-7,CASSLTVGGPGEQYF,TGTGCCAGCAGCTTAACGGTCGGGGGGCCGGGGGAGCAGTACTTC
TRBV6-5,few,13,TRBD2,TRBJ2-7,CASSYAGVDEQYF,TGTGCCAGCAGTTATGCGGGAGTAGACGAGCAGTACTTC
TRBV29-1,few,15,NA,TRBJ1-1,CSVEGRDLENTEAFF,TGCAGCGTTGAAGGCCGGGACTTGGAGAACACTGAAGCTTTCTTT
TRBV4-2,many,16,NA,TRBJ2-7,CASSQDQGDFPYEQYF,TGTGCCAGCAGCCAAGATCAAGGGGACTTCCCCTACGAGCAGTACTTC
TRBV2,NA,20,TRBD2,TRBJ2-3,CASSETSGTSGIISTDTQYF,TGTGCCAGCAGTGAAACATCCGGGACTAGCGGGATAATTAGCACAGATACGCAGTATTTT
TRBV18,NA,15,NA,TRBJ2-5,CASSGSWGVQETQYF,TGTGCCAGCTCCGGTTCCTGGGGGGTCCAAGAGACCCAGTACTTC